This T cell receptor (beta chain) was documented in a study of cytotoxic CD8 clonotypes in ibrutinib-treated CLL. Across the study: The patients, about a dozen relapsed/refractory and fewer than 16 treatment-naive, included around 18 who were IGHV unmutated. Whole-study findings and limits: At progression, clonality fell back toward baseline after rising at ibrutinib response.

This clone was counted only a few times. No antigen is known for it. CDR1 is SGHDT, CDR2 YYEEEE, per germline. The junction had 9 bases not matched to a gene; V was cut back by 4 bases and J by 5 bases. The CDR3 is 15 residues long. The assay was immunoSEQ multiplex PCR, and TCRdb's table has in-frame clones only and misses some. The sample shows 300,000 to 400,000 clones, roughly 67% of them seen only once. The V call is TRBV5-6, the J call TRBJ1-5; 7 nucleotides agree with TRBD1. The sequence was obtained from a human donor with chronic lymphocytic leukemia. The material was PBMCs, obtained after 36 months of ibrutinib treatment. The CDR3 region has the DNA TGTGCCAGCAGCCCCTCGGTAGGGGGCGATCAGCCCCAGCATTTT. It encodes CASSPSVGGDQPQHF.